A selection of T cell receptor beta chains follows, all from one sample in a study of blood T cell repertoires in COVID-19. Libraries were prepared by immunoSEQ multiplex PCR; TCRdb keeps only in-frame clonotypes and omits some of them. The data contain 200,000 to 250,000 clones, approximately 80% of them singletons. What was sequenced was PBMCs or T cells enriched from blood (not recorded which). The origin of the receptors is a woman aged 40-49 years with acute COVID-19. CDR3s include the opening cysteine and the closing phenylalanine or tryptophan. D genes are given only for firm matches. Clone sizes are given selectively: once, few, many, or a class where the clone is expanded.

J gene | clone size | D gene | V gene | CDR3 protein | CDR3 DNA
TRBJ1-3 | once | TRBD1 | TRBV6-6 | CASSSQGAGNTIYF | TGTGCCAGCAGTTCCCAGGGGGCCGGAAACACCATATATTTT
TRBJ1-2 | NA | NA | TRBV28 | CASRDRVSYGYTF | TGTGCCAGCAGGGACAGAGTCTCTTATGGCTACACCTTC
TRBJ1-2 | NA | NA | TRBV12-3/TRBV12-4 | CASSSRGGYTF | TGTGCCAGCAGTAGCAGGGGCGGCTACACCTTC
TRBJ2-7 | NA | NA | TRBV21-1 | CASSNDGGGGLAYEQYF | TGTGCCAGCAGCAACGACGGAGGGGGGGGATTAGCTTACGAGCAGTACTTC
TRBJ2-1 | NA | NA | TRBV7-8 | CASSRIAYSYNEQFF | TGTGCCAGCAGTCGAATAGCGTACTCCTACAATGAGCAGTTCTTC
TRBJ1-1 | NA | NA | TRBV7-9 | CASSPGRGNTEAFF | TGTGCCAGCAGCCCGGGTCGGGGGAACACTGAAGCTTTCTTT
TRBJ2-3 | NA | TRBD2 | TRBV5-1 | CASSLGLAGDSTDTQYF | TGCGCCAGCAGCTTGGGACTAGCGGGGGATAGCACAGATACGCAGTATTTT
TRBJ2-7 | NA | TRBD1 | TRBV7-2 | CASSNSDRLSYEQYF | TGTGCCAGCAGCAACTCGGACAGGCTATCCTACGAGCAGTACTTC
TRBJ2-3 | NA | NA | TRBV19 | CASSIRRSTDTQYF | TGTGCCAGTAGTATTCGCAGGAGCACAGATACGCAGTATTTT
TRBJ1-1 | NA | NA | TRBV4-2 | CASSRGDTEAFF | TGTGCCAGCAGCCGGGGCGACACTGAAGCTTTCTTT
TRBJ2-3 | NA | TRBD2 | TRBV19 | CASSHLSGSTDTQYF | TGTGCCAGTAGTCACCTGAGCGGGAGTACAGATACGCAGTATTTT
TRBJ2-7 | NA | TRBD1 | TRBV10-3 | CAISASTGAMGEQYF | TGTGCCATCAGTGCTTCGACAGGGGCAATGGGGGAGCAGTACTTC
TRBJ1-5 | NA | NA | TRBV7-2 | CASSLASLQPQHF | TGTGCCAGCAGCTTAGCGTCCCTACAGCCCCAGCATTTT
TRBJ2-3 | NA | NA | TRBV5-1 | CASSRGLTREWAQYF | TGCGCCAGCAGCCGAGGCCTCACTAGAGAGTGGGCGCAGTATTTT
TRBJ2-5 | NA | TRBD1 | TRBV5-1 | CASSFQGDQETQYF | TGCGCCAGCAGCTTTCAGGGGGACCAAGAGACCCAGTACTTC
TRBJ2-2 | NA | NA | TRBV29-1 | CSVSVYTGELFF | TGCAGCGTGAGTGTCTACACCGGGGAGCTGTTTTTT
TRBJ2-7 | NA | NA | TRBV3-1/TRBV3-2 | CASSQERPGATYEQYF | TGTGCCAGCAGCCAAGAAAGGCCAGGGGCCACCTACGAGCAGTACTTC